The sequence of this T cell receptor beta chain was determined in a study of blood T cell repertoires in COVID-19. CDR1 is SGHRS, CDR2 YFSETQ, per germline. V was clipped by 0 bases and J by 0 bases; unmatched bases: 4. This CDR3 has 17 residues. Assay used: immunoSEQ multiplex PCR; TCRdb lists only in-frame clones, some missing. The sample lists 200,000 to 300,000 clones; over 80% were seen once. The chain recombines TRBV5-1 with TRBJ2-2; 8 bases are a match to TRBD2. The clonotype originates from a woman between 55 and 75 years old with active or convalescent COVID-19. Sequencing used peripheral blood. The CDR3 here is CASSLAGLASNTGELFF. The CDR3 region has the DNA TGCGCCAGCAGCTTGGCCGGACTAGCCTCGAACACCGGGGAGCTGTTTTTT.